The next 27 T cell receptor beta chains were all read from a single sample in a study of cytomegalovirus exposure and HLA in healthy donors. Profiled with immunoSEQ multiplex PCR; TCRdb holds only in-frame clones, not every one. The table records over 85,000 clones, about 93% of them present only once. Sequencing was done on a sample of PBMCs. These receptors were collected from a woman aged 25 to 39 in good health and CMV-seropositive.

The V call is TRBV21-1, the J call TRBJ1-5; no DNA check was done on the table's D call, TRBD1. TRBV21-1 is labeled a pseudogene. The length of the CDR3 is 13 residues. CDR3 nucleotide sequence: TGTGCCAGCAGCACCAGGGCTTCTCAGCCCCAGCATTTT. This codes for CASSTRASQPQHF.

This chain connects TRBV9 to TRBJ2-2; D is unclear. The CDR3 is 12 residues long. Trimming removed 0 bases at V and 5 bases at J, with 2 bases between. Germline-derived CDR1 and CDR2 are SGDLS and YYNGEE. CDR3 nucleotide sequence: TGTGCCAGCAGCGTAGTAACCGGGGAGCTGTTTTTT. It yields the protein CASSVVTGELFF.

The chain carries TRBV2 and TRBJ2-3; 16 bases are a match to TRBD2. This CDR3 has 16 residues. The germline CDR1 and CDR2 sequences are SNHLY and FYNNEI. V lost 8 bases to trimming and J lost 6 bases; unmatched junction nucleotides: 8. The CDR3 sequence: CASVPGLAGGFDTQYF. The DNA of the CDR3 is TGTGCCAGCGTTCCGGGACTAGCGGGAGGGTTTGATACGCAGTATTTT.

The genes are TRBV7-3 and TRBJ2-5, with TRBD1 as a possible D gene (5 bases). Germline V gene data show CDR1 as SGHTA and CDR2 as FQGTGA. The CDR3 consists of 15 residues. V dropped 5 bases and J dropped 2 bases, with 15 bases sitting between them. The CDR3 sequence is CASSPGDRIQETQYF. DNA for the CDR3: TGTGCCAGCAGCCCCGGCGACAGAATACAAGAGACCCAGTACTTC.

This rearrangement joins TRBV7-3 to TRBJ2-7, with 11 nucleotides matching TRBD2. Germline V CDR1 and CDR2: SGHTA, FQGTGA. CDR3 length: 15 residues. The V segment lost 8 bases and the J segment 4 bases; nucleotides outside the gene matches: 10. The CDR3 DNA is TGTGCCAGCGCCTTAGCGGGAGGGAGGCAGTACGAGCAGTACTTC. It codes for CASALAGGRQYEQYF.

The J gene is TRBJ2-7, the V gene TRBV6-5, with 9 nucleotides matching TRBD2. The CDR3 runs 14 residues. Looked up from germline, CDR1 is MNHEY and CDR2 is SVGAGI. Unmatched junction bases numbered 7, after V lost 5 bases and J lost 5 bases. This CDR3 is CASSILAGEDEQYF. For the CDR3, the DNA is TGTGCCAGCAGTATTTTAGCGGGAGAGGACGAGCAGTACTTC.

The rearrangement uses TRBV29-1 and TRBJ1-1; tentatively, D is TRBD1 (6 bases). Germline CDR1 reads SQVTM; CDR2 reads ANQGSEA. The length of the CDR3 is 12 residues. Trimming removed 1 base from V and 5 bases from J, with 8 bases in between. As DNA, the CDR3 is TGCAGCGTTGAAGGCACAGGGACTGAAGCTTTCTTT. It specifies CSVEGTGTEAFF.

This sequence joins TRBV5-8 and TRBJ2-1; D is perhaps TRBD1 (6 bases). The CDR3 is 13 residues long. V lost 2 bases, J lost 6 bases, and 9 bases lay in between. Germline V CDR1 and CDR2: SGHTS, YDEGEE. CDR3 DNA: TGTGCCAGCAGCTTTACAGGGTTCAATGAGCAGTTCTTC. Residues: CASSFTGFNEQFF.

This chain uses TRBV4-3 with TRBJ1-5; no firm D call. V dropped 3 bases and J dropped 6 bases, with 12 bases sitting between them. CDR3 size: 14 residues. CDR1 LGHNA and CDR2 YSLEER come from the germline V gene. The CDR3 here is CASSHGNSGQPQHF. The CDR3, as DNA: TGCGCCAGCAGCCACGGGAATTCGGGTCAGCCCCAGCATTTT.

The rearrangement joins TRBV27 to TRBJ2-7, with no clear D. Germline V gene lookup returns CDR1 MNHEY and CDR2 SMNVEV (reference sequence). The CDR3 extends over 13 amino acids. Trimming removed 8 bases from V and 2 bases from J, with 13 bases in between. The CDR3 bases are TGTGCCAGCCGCCGATCGGGTACCTACGAGCAGTACTTC. Translation: CASRRSGTYEQYF.

This chain uses TRBV7-9 with TRBJ1-1, with TRBD1 as a possible D gene (6 bases). CDR1 is SEHNR and CDR2 is FQNEAQ in the germline V gene (reference sequence). The CDR3 extends over 14 amino acids. Trimming left V 1 base short and J 6 bases short, with 12 bases between. The CDR3 reads CASSLGRGPPEAFF. The CDR3 DNA reads as TGTGCCAGCAGCTTAGGCAGGGGTCCCCCTGAAGCTTTCTTT. Drawing the rest from reference TRBV7-9 and TRBJ1-1, the complete variable domain is DTGVSQNPRHKITKRGQNVTFRCDPISEHNRLYWYRQTLGQGPEFLTYFQNEAQLEKSRLLSDRFSAERPKGSFSTLEIQRTEQGDSAMYLCASSLGRGPPEAFFGQGTRLTVV.

This clone was found once. The V and J genes are TRBV28 and TRBJ1-5; D remains unclear. Germline V gene sequence: CDR1 MDHEN, CDR2 SYDVKM. The CDR3 has 11 residues. V shed 8 bases and J shed 6 bases, with 8 bases lying between them. The CDR3 sequence: CASGRRQPQHF. The CDR3 nucleotides read TGTGCCAGCGGGAGGCGTCAGCCCCAGCATTTT.

The chain employs TRBV4-1 and TRBJ2-5; 8 positions agree with TRBD2. Trimming at V came to 2 bases and at J to 7 bases, leaving 6 bases not matched to a gene. The length of the CDR3 is 14 residues. Germline CDR1 reads MGHRA; CDR2 reads YSYEKL. CDR3 sequence: CASSQPGRGGTQYF. For the CDR3, the DNA is TGCGCCAGCAGCCAACCGGGACGGGGGGGGACCCAGTACTTC.

The rearrangement uses TRBV14 and TRBJ1-5, with D maybe TRBD1 (6 bases). Looked up from germline, CDR1 is SGHDN and CDR2 is FVKESK. This CDR3 contains 18 residues. V shed 2 bases and J shed 5 bases, with 22 bases lying between them. In DNA, the CDR3 is TGTGCCAGCAGCCAAAGGGAATACCACAGGGACGGCGATCAGCCCCAGCATTTT. This codes for CASSQREYHRDGDQPQHF.

The rearrangement links TRBV6-6 to TRBJ2-1, with 11 bases fitting TRBD2. The CDR3 contains 15 residues. The V segment lost 6 bases and the J segment 4 bases; nucleotides outside the gene matches: 5. Germline lookup yields CDR1 MNHNY and CDR2 SVGAGI (reference sequence). CDR3 in DNA: TGTGCCAGCAGCGCTACTAGCGGGAGTTACAATGAGCAGTTCTTC. Protein sequence: CASSATSGSYNEQFF.

The V and J genes are TRBV4-1 and TRBJ1-2, with unresolved D. Germline CDR1 and CDR2: MGHRA and YSYEKL. Trimming took 1 base from V and 2 from J, leaving 11 bases between them. The length of the CDR3 is 15 residues. The CDR3 is CASSQAISGNYGYTF. CDR3 DNA: TGCGCCAGCAGCCAAGCAATCTCGGGGAACTATGGCTACACCTTC.

The chain combines TRBV7-6 with TRBJ1-2; the D gene is possibly TRBD1 (6 bases). Germline V gives CDR1 SGHVS, CDR2 FNYEAQ. Trimming left V 2 bases short and J 8 bases short, with 18 bases between. The CDR3 is 15 residues long. The CDR3 loop reads CASSLRGHLEGGYTF. As DNA, the CDR3 is TGTGCCAGCAGCTTACGGGGACACCTTGAGGGGGGCTACACCTTC.

The chain uses TRBV29-1 and TRBJ1-1; 8 bases are a match to TRBD1. The CDR3 runs to 13 residues. V lost 1 base and J lost 10; bases outside the gene matches: 8. CDR1 and CDR2 (germline): SQVTM, ANQGSEA. Here the CDR3 DNA reads TGCAGCGTTGAAGGCGGACAGGGCTCAGGAGCTTTCTTT. Its protein is CSVEGGQGSGAFF.

This chain links TRBV7-3 with TRBJ2-3, with 8 bases identical to TRBD2. V shed 5 bases and J 3 bases; nucleotides not matched to a gene: 13. Germline CDR1 is SGHTA and CDR2 is FQGTGA. The length of the CDR3 is 17 residues. The CDR3, as DNA: TGTGCCAGCAGCCCCCCCCCAAGCGGGGGCCCGACAGATACGCAGTATTTT. This sequence encodes CASSPPPSGGPTDTQYF.

The chain recombines TRBV19 with TRBJ2-1, with a tentative D call TRBD2 (6 bases). Germline V gene sequence: CDR1 LNHDA, CDR2 SQIVND (reference sequence). Trimming removed 5 bases from V and 5 bases from J, with 19 bases in between. This CDR3 is 16 amino acids long. The CDR3 protein is CASSYRSERTNNEQFF. The CDR3 nucleotides read TGTGCCAGTAGTTACAGGAGCGAAAGGACTAACAATGAGCAGTTCTTC.

The chain is built from TRBV7-2 and TRBJ2-1; TRBD2 aligns across 12 bases. The CDR3 is 15 residues long. With 5 bases clipped from V and 7 bases from J, the junction kept 6 bases outside the gene matches. Germline CDR1 SGHTA, CDR2 FQGNSA. Here the CDR3 DNA reads TGTGCCAGCAGCCCCCGGACTAGCGGGATTAATGAGCAGTTCTTC. Residues: CASSPRTSGINEQFF.

V gene TRBV30 combines with J gene TRBJ1-3; 7 bases are a match to TRBD1. The length of the CDR3 is 15 residues. V gave up 5 bases and J gave up 0 bases; unmatched junction bases: 7. Germline CDR1 and CDR2: GTSNPN and SVGIG (reference sequence). The CDR3 region has the DNA TGTGCCTGGGCCAAGGGACAGTCCTCTGGAAACACCATATATTTT. Its translation: CAWAKGQSSGNTIYF.

This chain connects TRBV6-1 to TRBJ2-7, with D perhaps matching TRBD1 (6 bases). Trimming took off 6 bases at V and 0 bases at J, with 15 bases between the two ends. Germline values: CDR1 MNHNS, CDR2 SASEGT. The CDR3 has 15 amino acids. CDR3 sequence: CASSDIQGGSYEQYF. The DNA of the CDR3 is TGTGCCAGCAGCGATATACAGGGTGGCTCCTACGAGCAGTACTTC.

The CDR3 spells CAWSVARNSNQPQHF. The DNA for the CDR3 is TGTGCCTGGAGTGTAGCCCGAAATAGCAATCAGCCCCAGCATTTT. J is TRBJ1-5 and V is TRBV30; D ambiguous. The CDR3 is 15 residues long. The V and J ends lost 0 bases and 0 bases respectively, with 9 bases between them. Looked up from germline, CDR1 is GTSNPN and CDR2 is SVGIG (reference sequence).

The chain joins TRBV9 to TRBJ2-5; the match to TRBD1 covers 9 bases. Germline CDR1 and CDR2: SGDLS and YYNGEE. The length of the CDR3 is 14 residues. The V gene end was trimmed by 4 bases and the J gene end by 4 bases; junction bases not matched to a gene: 5. For the CDR3, the DNA is TGTGCCAGCAGCAGGGGACAGGGAGCAGAGACCCAGTACTTC. Amino acid sequence: CASSRGQGAETQYF.

This chain connects TRBV19 to TRBJ1-4; D not resolved. The V end was cut by 3 bases, the J end by 14 bases, with 10 bases between. Germline CDR1 reads LNHDA; CDR2 reads SQIVND (reference sequence). This CDR3 is 11 amino acids long. The CDR3 sequence: CASSIGFRLFF. CDR3 nucleotides: TGTGCCAGTAGTATCGGGTTTAGGCTGTTTTTT.

The rearrangement uses TRBV28 and TRBJ1-1; TRBD1 matches at 7 bases. Germline loops: CDR1 MDHEN, CDR2 SYDVKM. V shed 6 bases, J shed 2 bases, and the junction held 6 bases outside the gene matches. This CDR3 is 14 amino acids long. The CDR3, as DNA: TGTGCCAGCAGGTGGGGACAGACAAACACTGAAGCTTTCTTT. Amino acids: CASRWGQTNTEAFF.